These 12 T cell receptor beta chains came from one sample sequenced in a study of PD-1 blockade in classical Hodgkin lymphoma. No patient escaped relapse after autologous stem cell transplantation, and brentuximab vedotin exposure varied. Assay: immunoSEQ multiplex PCR; the TCRdb copy retains only in-frame clones and omits some. The sample shows around 91,000 clones, roughly 89% of them seen only once. This sample comprised peripheral blood mononuclear cells (PBMCs), obtained at baseline. The source is a human donor with classical Hodgkin lymphoma.

The V and J genes are TRBV28 and TRBJ2-3, with 10 bases lining up with TRBD2. The trim removed 5 bases at V and 2 bases at J, leaving 16 bases unmatched. CDR1 MDHEN and CDR2 SYDVKM come from the germline V gene. This CDR3 comprises 19 residues. As DNA, the CDR3 is TGTGCCAGCAGTCGTTTCCTAGCGGGAGTATTAGGGTCCACAGATACGCAGTATTTT. It translates to CASSRFLAGVLGSTDTQYF. Complete variable domain (other parts from reference TRBV28 and TRBJ2-3): DVKVTQSSRYLVKRTGEKVFLECVQDMDHENMFWYRQDPGLGLRLIYFSYDVKMKEKGDIPEGYSVSREKKERFSLILESASTNQTSMYLCASSRFLAGVLGSTDTQYFGPGTRLTVL.

V and J are TRBV12-5 and TRBJ2-7, with D tentatively TRBD1 (5 bases). In germline, CDR1 is LGHNT, CDR2 FRNRAP. The V and J ends lost 4 bases and 3 bases respectively, with 10 bases between them. The CDR3 has 13 amino acids. In DNA form, the CDR3 reads TGTGCTAGTGGTTCTCAGACAGTCTACGAGCAGTACTTC. It encodes CASGSQTVYEQYF. Variable domain in full (rest from reference TRBV12-5 and TRBJ2-7): DARVTQTPRHKVTEMGQEVTMRCQPILGHNTVFWYRQTMMQGLELLAYFRNRAPLDDSGMPKDRFSAEMPDATLATLKIQPSEPRDSAVYFCASGSQTVYEQYFGPGTRLTVT.

The chain uses TRBV20-1 and TRBJ1-1; D may be TRBD1 (6 bases). Germline V lookup: CDR1 DFQATT, CDR2 SNEGSKA (reference sequence). This CDR3 has 11 residues. V was trimmed by 6 bases and J by 7 bases, leaving 12 bases between them. CDR3 DNA sequence: TGCAGTGCCAATGGACAGATTGAAGCTTTCTTT. This translates into CSANGQIEAFF.

This rearrangement joins TRBV4-3 to TRBJ2-2; D is unresolved. With 3 bases removed from V and 1 base from J, the gap between germline ends came to 6 bases. CDR1 and CDR2 (germline): LGHNA, YSLEER. The CDR3 spans 14 residues. The DNA of the CDR3 is TGCGCCAGCAGCCACCAACAGAACACCGGGGAGCTGTTTTTT. The encoded protein is CASSHQQNTGELFF.

The CDR3 bases are TGTGCCATCAGTGACCTAACGGAGGCTAGCGGGAGCCTAGGGGAGCAGTTCTTC. Translation gives CAISDLTEASGSLGEQFF. The chain couples TRBV10-3 to TRBJ2-1, with TRBD2 matching 10 bases. There are 18 residues in the CDR3. Germline CDR1 reads ENHRY; CDR2 reads SYGVKD. V dropped 3 bases and J dropped 10; count of bases not matched to a gene: 18.

This chain connects TRBV7-2 to TRBJ1-2; D not certain. This CDR3 spans 13 amino acids. The germline CDR1 and CDR2 sequences are SGHTA and FQGNSA. Trimming took 1 base from V and 3 from J, leaving 6 bases between them. CDR3 nucleotides: TGTGCCAGCAGCTTAGGGCCAGACTATGGCTACACCTTC. Its translation: CASSLGPDYGYTF. The full variable domain, in which reference TRBV7-2 and TRBJ1-2 provide the parts outside the CDR3, is GAGVSQSPSNKVTEKGKDVELRCDPISGHTALYWYRQSLGQGLEFLIYFQGNSAPDKSGLPSDRFSAERTGGSVSTLTIQRTQQEDSAVYLCASSLGPDYGYTFGSGTRLTVV.

The chain joins TRBV27 to TRBJ2-5, with 9 bases identical to TRBD1. The V and J ends lost 1 base and 7 bases, in that order; junction bases with no gene match: 10. The germline V gene encodes CDR1 MNHEY and CDR2 SMNVEV (reference sequence). The CDR3 has 16 amino acids. CDR3 residues: CASSLLGDRELRTQYF. The CDR3 region has the DNA TGTGCCAGCAGTTTATTAGGGGACAGGGAGCTAAGGACCCAGTACTTC.

The chain combines TRBV18 with TRBJ1-2, with a tentative D call TRBD1 (5 bases). In germline, CDR1 is KGHSH, CDR2 LQKENI. The V end was cut by 0 bases, the J end by 5 bases, with 19 bases between. There are 17 residues in the CDR3. The CDR3 DNA sequence: TGTGCCAGCTCACCACCGAAGATCGGGGGGAAGGGGTATGGCTACACCTTC. It translates to CASSPPKIGGKGYGYTF. Based on the CDR3 plus reference TRBV18 and TRBJ1-2, the full variable domain is NAGVMQNPRHLVRRRGQEARLRCSPMKGHSHVYWYRQLPEEGLKFMVYLQKENIIDESGMPKERFSAEFPKEGPSILRIQQVVRGDSAAYFCASSPPKIGGKGYGYTFGSGTRLTVV.

J is TRBJ1-1 and V is TRBV6-1, with 8 bases matching TRBD1. Trimming at V came to 7 bases and at J to 5 bases, leaving 9 bases not matched to a gene. This CDR3 contains 14 residues. Germline CDR1 and CDR2: MNHNS and SASEGT. CDR3 nucleotide sequence: TGTGCCAGCATCGCAGGGGGCGCGGAAACTGAAGCTTTCTTT. Amino acids: CASIAGGAETEAFF.

The V call is TRBV19, the J call TRBJ2-3, with TRBD2 identical over 12 bases. V lost 0 bases to trimming and J lost 4 bases; unmatched junction nucleotides: 8. Germline lookup yields CDR1 LNHDA and CDR2 SQIVND (reference sequence). This CDR3 is built from 18 residues. In nucleotides, the CDR3 is TGTGCCAGTAGTATAGAGGCGACTAGCGGGAGTGTGGCAGATACGCAGTATTTT. Amino acid sequence: CASSIEATSGSVADTQYF.

The chain joins TRBV4-1 to TRBJ2-1; 10 nucleotides align to TRBD2. CDR3 length equals 16 residues. Germline lookup yields CDR1 MGHRA and CDR2 YSYEKL. V shed 0 bases, J shed 8 bases, and the junction held 7 bases outside the gene matches. Written as DNA, the CDR3 is TGCGCCAGCAGCCAAGATTCTAGCGGGAGCGCTCATGAGCAGTTCTTC. The encoded protein is CASSQDSSGSAHEQFF.

This clone was seen a single time. The chain couples TRBV20-1 to TRBJ2-7; no reliable D call. CDR1 is DFQATT and CDR2 is SNEGSKA in the germline V gene (reference sequence). The ends were cut back, 6 bases at V and 4 bases at J, with 4 bases in the middle. CDR3 length: 9 amino acids. The DNA for the CDR3 is TGCAGTGCGGGTTACGAGCAGTACTTC. Translation: CSAGYEQYF.